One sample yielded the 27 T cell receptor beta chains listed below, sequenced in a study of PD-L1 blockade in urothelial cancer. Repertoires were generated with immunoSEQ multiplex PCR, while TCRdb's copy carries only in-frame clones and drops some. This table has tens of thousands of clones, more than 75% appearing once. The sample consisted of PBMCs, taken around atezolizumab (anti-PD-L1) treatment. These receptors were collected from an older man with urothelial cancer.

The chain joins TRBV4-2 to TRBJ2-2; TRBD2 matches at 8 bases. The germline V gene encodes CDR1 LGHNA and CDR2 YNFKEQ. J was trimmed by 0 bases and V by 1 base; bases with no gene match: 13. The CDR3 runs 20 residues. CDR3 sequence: CASSQVQRGGTYANTGELFF. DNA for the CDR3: TGTGCCAGCAGCCAAGTTCAACGGGGGGGTACCTACGCGAACACCGGGGAGCTGTTTTTT.

CDR3 sequence: CASSFAGLSRSGYTF. DNA for the CDR3: TGTGCCAGCAGTTTCGCGGGCTTATCCCGCTCTGGCTACACCTTC. The rearrangement joins TRBV6-5 to TRBJ1-2; D unresolved. Germline V lookup: CDR1 MNHEY, CDR2 SVGAGI. The CDR3 covers 15 residues. Trimming cost V 4 bases and J 7 bases, with 19 bases left between them.

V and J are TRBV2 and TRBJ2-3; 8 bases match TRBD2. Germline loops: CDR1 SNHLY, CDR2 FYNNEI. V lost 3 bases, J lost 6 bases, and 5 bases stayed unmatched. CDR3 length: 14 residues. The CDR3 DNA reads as TGTGCCAGCAGTGAGGGGAGCGGGGGTGATACGCAGTATTTT. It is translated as CASSEGSGGDTQYF.

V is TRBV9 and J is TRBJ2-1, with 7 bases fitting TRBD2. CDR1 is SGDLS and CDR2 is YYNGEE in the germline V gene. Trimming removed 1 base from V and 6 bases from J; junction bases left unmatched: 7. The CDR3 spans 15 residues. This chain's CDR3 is CASSVSSGVGNEQFF. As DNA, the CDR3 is TGTGCCAGCAGCGTATCCAGCGGGGTAGGCAATGAGCAGTTCTTC.

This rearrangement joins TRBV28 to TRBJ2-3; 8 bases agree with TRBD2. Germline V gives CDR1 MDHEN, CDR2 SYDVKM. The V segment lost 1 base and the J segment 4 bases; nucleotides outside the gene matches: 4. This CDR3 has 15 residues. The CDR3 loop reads CASSLSRGGSDTQYF. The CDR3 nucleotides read TGTGCCAGCAGTTTATCCCGGGGGGGGTCAGATACGCAGTATTTT.

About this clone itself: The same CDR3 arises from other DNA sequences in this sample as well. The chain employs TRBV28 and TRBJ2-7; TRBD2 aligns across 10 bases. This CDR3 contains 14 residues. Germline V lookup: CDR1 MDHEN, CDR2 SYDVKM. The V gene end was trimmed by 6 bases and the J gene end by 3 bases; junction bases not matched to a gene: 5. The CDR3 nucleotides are TGTGCCAGCAGCACTAGCGGGAACTTCTACGAGCAGTACTTC. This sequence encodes CASSTSGNFYEQYF.

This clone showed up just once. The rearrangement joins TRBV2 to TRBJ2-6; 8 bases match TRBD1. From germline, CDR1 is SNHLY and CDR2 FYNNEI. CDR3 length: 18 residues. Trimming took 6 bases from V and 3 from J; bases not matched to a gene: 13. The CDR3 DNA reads TGTGCCAGCAGACTACTCTCGGACAGGGCTTATGGGGCCAACGTCCTGACTTTC. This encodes CASRLLSDRAYGANVLTF.

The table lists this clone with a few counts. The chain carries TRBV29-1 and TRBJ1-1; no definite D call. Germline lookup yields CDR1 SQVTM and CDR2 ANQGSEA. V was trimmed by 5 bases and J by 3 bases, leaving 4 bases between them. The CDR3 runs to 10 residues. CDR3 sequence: CSVLYTEAFF. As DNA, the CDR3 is TGCAGCGTTTTATACACTGAAGCTTTCTTT.

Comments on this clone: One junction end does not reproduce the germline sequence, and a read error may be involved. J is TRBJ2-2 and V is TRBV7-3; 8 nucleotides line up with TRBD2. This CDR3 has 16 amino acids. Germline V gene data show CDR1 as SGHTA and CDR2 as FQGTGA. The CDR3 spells CGSSAGAGGGTGELFF. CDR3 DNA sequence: TGTGGCAGCTCTGCGGGGGCGGGAGGAGGCACCGGGGAGCTGTTTTTT. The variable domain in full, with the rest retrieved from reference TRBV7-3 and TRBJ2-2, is GAGVSQTPSNKVTEKGKYVELRCDPISGHTALYWYRQSLGQGPEFLIYFQGTGAADDSGLPNDRFFAVRPEGSVSTLKIQRTERGDSAVYLCGSSAGAGGGTGELFFGEGSRLTVL.

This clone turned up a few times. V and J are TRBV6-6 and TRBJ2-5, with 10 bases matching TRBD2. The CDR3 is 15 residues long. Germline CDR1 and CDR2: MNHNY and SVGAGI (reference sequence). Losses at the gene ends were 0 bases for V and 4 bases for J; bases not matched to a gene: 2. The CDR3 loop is CASSYSRTSGETQYF. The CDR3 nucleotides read TGTGCCAGCAGTTACTCGAGGACTAGCGGAGAGACCCAGTACTTC.

The CDR3 region is CASSVGGSIPYEQYF. In DNA form, the CDR3 reads TGTGCCAGCAGCGTCGGAGGATCCATACCTTACGAGCAGTACTTC. The V and J genes are TRBV9 and TRBJ2-7; tentative D call: TRBD2 (5 bases). Between the trimmed V and J ends, which lost 2 bases and 4 bases, there was a span of 16 bases. There are 15 residues in the CDR3. Germline assignment: CDR1 SGDLS and CDR2 YYNGEE.

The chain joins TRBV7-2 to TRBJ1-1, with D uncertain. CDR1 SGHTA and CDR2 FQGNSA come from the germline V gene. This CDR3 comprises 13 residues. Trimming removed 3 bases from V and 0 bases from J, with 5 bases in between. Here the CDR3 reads CASSFPVNTEAFF. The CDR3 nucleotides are TGTGCCAGCAGCTTTCCGGTGAACACTGAAGCTTTCTTT.

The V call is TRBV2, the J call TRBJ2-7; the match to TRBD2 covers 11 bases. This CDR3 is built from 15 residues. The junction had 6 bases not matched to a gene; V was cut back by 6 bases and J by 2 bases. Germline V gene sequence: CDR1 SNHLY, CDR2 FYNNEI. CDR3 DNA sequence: TGTGCCAGCAGGGATAGCGGGAGGGCCCCCTACGAGCAGTACTTC. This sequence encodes CASRDSGRAPYEQYF. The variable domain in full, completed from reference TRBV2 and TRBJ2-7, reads EPEVTQTPSHQVTQMGQEVILRCVPISNHLYFYWYRQILGQKVEFLVSFYNNEISEKSEIFDDQFSVERPDGSNFTLKIRSTKLEDSAMYFCASRDSGRAPYEQYFGPGTRLTVT.

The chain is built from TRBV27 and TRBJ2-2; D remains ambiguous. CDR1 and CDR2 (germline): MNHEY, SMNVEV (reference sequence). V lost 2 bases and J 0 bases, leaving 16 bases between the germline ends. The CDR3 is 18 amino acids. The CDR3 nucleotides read TGTGCCAGCAGTTTAGAGGATAACGTCAAAGCGAACACCGGGGAGCTGTTTTTT. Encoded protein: CASSLEDNVKANTGELFF.

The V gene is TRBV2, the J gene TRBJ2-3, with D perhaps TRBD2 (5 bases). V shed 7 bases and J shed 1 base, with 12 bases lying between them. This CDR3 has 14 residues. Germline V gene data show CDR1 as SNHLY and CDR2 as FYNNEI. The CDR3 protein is CASTLWGGTDTQYF. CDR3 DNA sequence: TGTGCCAGCACGTTGTGGGGAGGCACAGATACGCAGTATTTT.

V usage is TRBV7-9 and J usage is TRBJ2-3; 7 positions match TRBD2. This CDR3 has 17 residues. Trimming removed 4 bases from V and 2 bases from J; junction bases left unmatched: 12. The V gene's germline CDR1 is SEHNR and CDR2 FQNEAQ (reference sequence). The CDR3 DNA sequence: TGTGCCAGCAGCTCTTGGACTAGAACCCGCTTCACAGATACGCAGTATTTT. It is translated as CASSSWTRTRFTDTQYF.

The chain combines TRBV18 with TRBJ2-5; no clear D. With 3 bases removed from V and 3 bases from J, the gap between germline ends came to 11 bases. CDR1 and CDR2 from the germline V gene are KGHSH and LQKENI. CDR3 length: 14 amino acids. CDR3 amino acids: CASSPGWSKETQYF. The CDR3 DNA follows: TGTGCCAGCTCACCCGGGTGGAGTAAAGAGACCCAGTACTTC.

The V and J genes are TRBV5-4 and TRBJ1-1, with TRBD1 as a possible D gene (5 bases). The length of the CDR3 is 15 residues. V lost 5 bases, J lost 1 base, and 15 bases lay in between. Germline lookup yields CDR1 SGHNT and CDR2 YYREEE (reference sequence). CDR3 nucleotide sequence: TGTGCCAGCAGTCGAAACAGGAACACGAACACTGAAGCTTTCTTT. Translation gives CASSRNRNTNTEAFF.

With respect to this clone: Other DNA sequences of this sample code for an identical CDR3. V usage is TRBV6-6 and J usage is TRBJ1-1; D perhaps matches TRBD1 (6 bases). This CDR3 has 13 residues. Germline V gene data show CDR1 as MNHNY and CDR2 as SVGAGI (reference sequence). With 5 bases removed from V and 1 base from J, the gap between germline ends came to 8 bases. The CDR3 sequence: CASSEGQNTEAFF. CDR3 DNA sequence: TGTGCCAGCAGTGAGGGACAGAACACTGAAGCTTTCTTT.

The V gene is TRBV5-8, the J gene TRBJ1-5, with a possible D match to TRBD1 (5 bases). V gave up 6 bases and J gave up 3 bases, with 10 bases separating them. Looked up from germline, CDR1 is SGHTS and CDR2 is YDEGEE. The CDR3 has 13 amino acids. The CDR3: CASTRQNNQPQHF. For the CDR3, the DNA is TGTGCCAGCACCCGACAGAACAATCAGCCCCAGCATTTT.

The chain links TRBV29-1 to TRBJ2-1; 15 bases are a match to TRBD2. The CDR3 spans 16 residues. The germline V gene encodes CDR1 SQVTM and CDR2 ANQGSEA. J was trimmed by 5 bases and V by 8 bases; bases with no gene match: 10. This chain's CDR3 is CSSTGLAGGTNNEQFF. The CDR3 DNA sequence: TGCAGCTCAACGGGACTAGCGGGAGGTACTAACAATGAGCAGTTCTTC.

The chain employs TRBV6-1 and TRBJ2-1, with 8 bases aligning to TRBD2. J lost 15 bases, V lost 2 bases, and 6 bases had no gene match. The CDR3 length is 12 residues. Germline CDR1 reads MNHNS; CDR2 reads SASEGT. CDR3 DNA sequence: TGTGCCAGCAGTGAACCGCTGCTAGCGGGGTTCTTC. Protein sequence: CASSEPLLAGFF.

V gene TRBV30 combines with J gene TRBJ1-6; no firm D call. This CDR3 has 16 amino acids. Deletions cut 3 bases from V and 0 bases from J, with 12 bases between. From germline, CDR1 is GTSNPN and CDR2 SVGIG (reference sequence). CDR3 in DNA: TGTGCCTGGAGATTGTTCGGGATCTCCTATAATTCACCCCTCCACTTT. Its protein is CAWRLFGISYNSPLHF.

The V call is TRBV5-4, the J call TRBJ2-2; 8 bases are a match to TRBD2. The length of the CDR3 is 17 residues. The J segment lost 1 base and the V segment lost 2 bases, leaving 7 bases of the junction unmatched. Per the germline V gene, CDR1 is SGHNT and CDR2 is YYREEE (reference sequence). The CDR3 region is CASSLPGLGMNTGELFF. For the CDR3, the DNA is TGTGCCAGCAGCTTACCGGGACTAGGGATGAACACCGGGGAGCTGTTTTTT.

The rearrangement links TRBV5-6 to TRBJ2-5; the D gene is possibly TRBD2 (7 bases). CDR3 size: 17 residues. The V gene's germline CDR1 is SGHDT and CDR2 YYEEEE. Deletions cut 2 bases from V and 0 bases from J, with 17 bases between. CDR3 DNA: TGTGCCAGCAGCTTCCTTGGGGGAGGGGGATACCAAGAGACCCAGTACTTC. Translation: CASSFLGGGGYQETQYF.

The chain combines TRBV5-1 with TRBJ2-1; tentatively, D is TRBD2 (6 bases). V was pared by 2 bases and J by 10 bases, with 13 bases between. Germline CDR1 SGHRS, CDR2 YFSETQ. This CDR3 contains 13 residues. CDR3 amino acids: CASSLDSEGEQFF. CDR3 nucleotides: TGCGCCAGCAGCTTAGATTCGGAGGGGGAGCAGTTCTTC.

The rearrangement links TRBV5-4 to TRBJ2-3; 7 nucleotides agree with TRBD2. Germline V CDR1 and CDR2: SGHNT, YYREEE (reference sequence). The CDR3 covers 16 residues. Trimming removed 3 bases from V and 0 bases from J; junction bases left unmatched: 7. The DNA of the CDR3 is TGTGCCAGCAGCTCCTCGCGGGGGTCGAGCACAGATACGCAGTATTTT. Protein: CASSSSRGSSTDTQYF. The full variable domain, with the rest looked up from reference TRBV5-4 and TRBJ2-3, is ETGVTQSPTHLIKTRGQQVTLRCSSQSGHNTVSWYQQALGQGPQFIFQYYREEENGRGNFPPRFSGLQFPNYSSELNVNALELDDSALYLCASSSSRGSSTDTQYFGPGTRLTVL.